This is a list of T cell receptor beta chains from one sample in a study of shared clonotypes between healthy human individuals. Method: immunoSEQ multiplex PCR; TCRdb's copy keeps in-frame clones and lacks some. The profile shows over a million clones, about 75% of them singletons. Source material: memory CD4+ T cells sorted from blood. These receptors were collected from a man in his late teens or twenties in good health. The conserved cysteine and the conserved F or W are not part of the CDR3 here. Each record gives: V gene, J gene, CDR3 protein.

V gene: TRBV7-8; J gene: TRBJ2-3; CDR3 protein: ASSYRDSLRTDTQY
V gene: TRBV5-3; J gene: TRBJ2-7; CDR3 protein: ARSLSGPNYEQY
V gene: TRBV5-6; J gene: TRBJ2-7; CDR3 protein: ASSYSPGQQAYEQY
V gene: TRBV7-7; J gene: TRBJ1-4; CDR3 protein: ASILWDRFATNEKLF
V gene: TRBV7-9; J gene: TRBJ1-1; CDR3 protein: ASEYVDRGGTEAF
V gene: TRBV11-3; J gene: TRBJ1-1; CDR3 protein: ASSLQTNTEAF
V gene: TRBV7-3; J gene: TRBJ2-7; CDR3 protein: ASSPGHPSYEQY
V gene: TRBV6-1; J gene: TRBJ1-1; CDR3 protein: ASSGGQAGNTEAF
V gene: TRBV4-3; J gene: TRBJ2-5; CDR3 protein: ASSQRAGGETQY
V gene: TRBV7-9; J gene: TRBJ1-4; CDR3 protein: ASSFGTATNEKLF
V gene: TRBV7-2; J gene: TRBJ2-7; CDR3 protein: ASSPLAGSYEQY
V gene: TRBV29-1; J gene: TRBJ2-1; CDR3 protein: SDVGQGVGEQF
V gene: TRBV6-1; J gene: TRBJ1-5; CDR3 protein: ASSEARRQPQH
V gene: TRBV6-5; J gene: TRBJ1-3; CDR3 protein: ASGSSGNTIY
V gene: TRBV6-5; J gene: TRBJ1-2; CDR3 protein: ASSYRRVWSNYGYT
V gene: TRBV6-1; J gene: TRBJ2-7; CDR3 protein: ASSQAGGSYEQY
V gene: TRBV30; J gene: TRBJ2-5; CDR3 protein: AWSVAAHGTQY
V gene: TRBV11-2; J gene: TRBJ2-2; CDR3 protein: ASRQSAAMGQGNTGELF
V gene: TRBV12-5; J gene: TRBJ2-1; CDR3 protein: ASGHRDRVWLGGISEQF
V gene: TRBV30; J gene: TRBJ2-3; CDR3 protein: AWTQGSTTDTQY
V gene: TRBV14; J gene: TRBJ2-3; CDR3 protein: ASSQDLVGNTQY
V gene: TRBV7-3; J gene: TRBJ2-3; CDR3 protein: ASSRTSAGTDTQY
V gene: TRBV10-3; J gene: TRBJ2-7; CDR3 protein: ATRNSDRFHEQY
V gene: TRBV6-6; J gene: TRBJ2-3; CDR3 protein: ASRFEGATDTQY
V gene: TRBV5-1; J gene: TRBJ2-2; CDR3 protein: ASSLTSYANTGELF
V gene: TRBV6-1; J gene: TRBJ2-2; CDR3 protein: ASSGRGTGELF
V gene: TRBV9; J gene: TRBJ2-4; CDR3 protein: ASSLGPSKNIQY
V gene: TRBV9; J gene: TRBJ1-5; CDR3 protein: ASSVGESQPQH
V gene: TRBV6-5; J gene: TRBJ1-6; CDR3 protein: ASSYSTELNSPLH
V gene: TRBV9; J gene: TRBJ2-2; CDR3 protein: ASSVGTKSAGELF
V gene: TRBV4-3; J gene: TRBJ2-7; CDR3 protein: ASSPVVTRGPEQY